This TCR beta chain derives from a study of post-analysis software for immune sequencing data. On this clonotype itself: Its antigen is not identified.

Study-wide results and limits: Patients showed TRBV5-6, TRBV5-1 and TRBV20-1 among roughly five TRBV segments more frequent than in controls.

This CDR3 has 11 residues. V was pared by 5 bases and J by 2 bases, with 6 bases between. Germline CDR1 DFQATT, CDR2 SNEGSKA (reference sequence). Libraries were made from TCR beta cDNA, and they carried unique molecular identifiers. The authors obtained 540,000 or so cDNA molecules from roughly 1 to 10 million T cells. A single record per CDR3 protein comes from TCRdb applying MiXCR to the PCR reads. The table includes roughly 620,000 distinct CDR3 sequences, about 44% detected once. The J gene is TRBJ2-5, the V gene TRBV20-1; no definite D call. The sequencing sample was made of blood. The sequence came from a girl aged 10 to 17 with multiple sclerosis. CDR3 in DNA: TGCAGTGCTTGGATGCAAGAGACCCAGTACTTC. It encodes CSAWMQETQYF.